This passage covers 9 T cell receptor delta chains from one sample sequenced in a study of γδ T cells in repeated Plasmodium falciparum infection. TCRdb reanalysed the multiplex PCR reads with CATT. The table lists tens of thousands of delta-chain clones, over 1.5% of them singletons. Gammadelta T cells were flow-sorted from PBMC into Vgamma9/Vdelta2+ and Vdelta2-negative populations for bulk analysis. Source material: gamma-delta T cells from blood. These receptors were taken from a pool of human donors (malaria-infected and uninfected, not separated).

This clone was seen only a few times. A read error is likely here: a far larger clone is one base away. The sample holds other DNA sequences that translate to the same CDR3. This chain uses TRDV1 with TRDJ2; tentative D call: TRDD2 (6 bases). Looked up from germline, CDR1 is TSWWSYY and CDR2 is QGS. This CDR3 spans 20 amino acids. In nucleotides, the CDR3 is TGTGCCCTTGGGGAAGCCGGTTCGGTTTTTCGACTTCCTGGTATAACACAACTCTTCTTT. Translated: CALGEAGSVFRLPGITQLFF.

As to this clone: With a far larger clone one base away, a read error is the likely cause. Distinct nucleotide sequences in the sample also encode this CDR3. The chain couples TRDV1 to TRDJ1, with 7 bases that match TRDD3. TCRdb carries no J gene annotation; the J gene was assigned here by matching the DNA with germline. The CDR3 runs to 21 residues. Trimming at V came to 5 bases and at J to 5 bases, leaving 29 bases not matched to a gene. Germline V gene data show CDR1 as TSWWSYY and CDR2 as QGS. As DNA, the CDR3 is TGTGCTCTTGGGAACCTTAGGAACCCCTCTCCTGGGGGGCACACTGGGGATAAACTCATCTTT. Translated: CALGNLRNPSPGGHTGDKLIF.

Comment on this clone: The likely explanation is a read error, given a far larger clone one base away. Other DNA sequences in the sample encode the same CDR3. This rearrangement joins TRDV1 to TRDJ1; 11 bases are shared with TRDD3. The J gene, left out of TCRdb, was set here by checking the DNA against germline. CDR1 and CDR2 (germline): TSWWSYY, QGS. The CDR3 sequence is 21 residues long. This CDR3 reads CALGERTIDGGYGSYTDKLIF. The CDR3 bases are TGTGCTCTTGGGGAACGGACCATCGATGGGGGATACGGTTCTTATACCGACAAACTCATCTTT.

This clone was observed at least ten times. CDR3 loop: CALGELPFHVTYTDKLIF. The CDR3 DNA sequence: TGTGCTCTTGGGGAACTTCCCTTCCATGTCACGTACACCGATAAACTCATCTTT. This chain connects TRDV1 to TRDJ1, with D possibly matching TRDD2 (6 bases). Between the trimmed V and J ends, which lost 0 bases and 0 bases, there was a span of 17 bases. There are 18 residues in the CDR3. The germline gives CDR1 TSWWSYY, CDR2 QGS.

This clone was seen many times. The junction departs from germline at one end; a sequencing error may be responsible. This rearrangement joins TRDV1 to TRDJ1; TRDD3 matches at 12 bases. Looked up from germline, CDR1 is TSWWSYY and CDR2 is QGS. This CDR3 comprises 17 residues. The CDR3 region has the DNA TGTGCTATTGGGGAACTTCTCCCTGGGGGATACGAGGTCTGGCTCATCTTT. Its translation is CAIGELLPGGYEVWLIF.

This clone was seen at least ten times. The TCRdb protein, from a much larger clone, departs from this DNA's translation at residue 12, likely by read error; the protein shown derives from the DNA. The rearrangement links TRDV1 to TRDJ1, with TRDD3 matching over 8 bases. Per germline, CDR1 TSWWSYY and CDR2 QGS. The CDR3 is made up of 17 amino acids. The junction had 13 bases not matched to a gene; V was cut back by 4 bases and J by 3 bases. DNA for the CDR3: TGTGCTCTTGGGGGCGGATGGGGGATCCAATACGCCGATAAACTCATCTTT. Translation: CALGGGWGIQYADKLIF.

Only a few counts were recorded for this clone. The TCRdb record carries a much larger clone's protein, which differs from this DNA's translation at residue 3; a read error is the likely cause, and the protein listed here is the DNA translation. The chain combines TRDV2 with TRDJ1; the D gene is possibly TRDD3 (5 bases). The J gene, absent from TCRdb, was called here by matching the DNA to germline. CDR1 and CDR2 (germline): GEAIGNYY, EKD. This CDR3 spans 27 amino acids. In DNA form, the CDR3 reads TGTGCCCGTGACACATCTCTCCTGAGAATGGGATCACAGGAGGACCCAAAACCGACTCTCTACACCGATAAACTCATCTTT. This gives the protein CARDTSLLRMGSQEDPKPTLYTDKLIF.

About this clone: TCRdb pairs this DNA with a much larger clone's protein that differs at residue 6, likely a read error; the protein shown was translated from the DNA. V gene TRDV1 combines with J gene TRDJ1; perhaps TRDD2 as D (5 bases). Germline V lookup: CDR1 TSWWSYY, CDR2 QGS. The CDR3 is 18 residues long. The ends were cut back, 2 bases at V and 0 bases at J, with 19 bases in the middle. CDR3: CALGECTYVWVYTDKLIF. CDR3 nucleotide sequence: TGTGCTCTTGGGGAATGCACCTACGTTTGGGTTTACACCGATAAACTCATCTTT.

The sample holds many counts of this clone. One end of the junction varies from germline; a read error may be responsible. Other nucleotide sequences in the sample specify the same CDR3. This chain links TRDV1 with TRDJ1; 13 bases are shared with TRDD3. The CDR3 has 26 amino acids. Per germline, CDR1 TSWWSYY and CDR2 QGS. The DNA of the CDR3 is TGTGCTCTTGGGGACCTAACTTCCTTCAGTCGTACTGGGGGATACGCCCTCCTTACTTACACCGATAAACTAATCTTT. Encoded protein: CALGDLTSFSRTGGYALLTYTDKLIF.